Shown below are 27 T cell receptor beta chains from a single sample sequenced in a study of identical twins. TCRdb fed the 5' RACE reads into MiXCR, producing one record per CDR3 protein. The top ten clones hold about 0.5% of a sample with approximately 550,000 distinct CDR3 sequences, 20% to 25% of them seen once. These data were also reused for a study on yellow fever vaccine responses in identical twins.

The sequencing sample was made of CD4+ T cells sorted from blood. The receptors originated from a woman aged 18-29 years in good health.

This chain joins TRBV29-1 and TRBJ2-3; 9 bases align to TRBD1. In germline, CDR1 is SQVTM, CDR2 ANQGSEA. The length of the CDR3 is 15 residues. The V gene end was trimmed by 4 bases and the J gene end by 3 bases; junction bases not matched to a gene: 8. CDR3 nucleotides: TGCAGCGTTGTCGGGGGACAGGGAGGTACAGATACGCAGTATTTT. This encodes CSVVGGQGGTDTQYF.

This clonotype has only a few counts. The J gene is TRBJ2-1, the V gene TRBV11-2; TRBD2 matches at 9 bases. The germline V gene encodes CDR1 SGHAT and CDR2 FQNNGV. This CDR3 comprises 15 residues. J lost 7 bases, V lost 6 bases, and 10 bases had no gene match. CDR3 sequence: CASRFLAGGRNEQFF. The CDR3 nucleotides are TGTGCCAGCAGATTTCTGGCGGGAGGGCGAAATGAGCAGTTCTTC.

This clonotype has at least ten counts. The rearrangement joins TRBV12-3 or TRBV12-4 to TRBJ1-1; weak D call: TRBD1 (5 bases). This CDR3 comprises 16 residues. V was cut by 1 base and J by 4 bases, with 16 bases left in between. DNA for the CDR3: TGTGCCAGCAGTTTAGATTTAAGGGGATTGGGCACTGAAGCTTTCTTT. Protein sequence: CASSLDLRGLGTEAFF.

This clonotype was found many times. The chain combines TRBV12-3 or TRBV12-4 with TRBJ2-3; no reliable D call. The CDR3 has 16 amino acids. V was clipped by 5 bases and J by 0 bases, with 15 bases between them. The CDR3 is CASSPPGDPSTDTQYF. The CDR3 DNA reads TGTGCCAGCAGTCCCCCCGGCGACCCAAGCACAGATACGCAGTATTTT.

The chain employs TRBV6-1 and TRBJ1-1; D is perhaps TRBD1 (6 bases). CDR3 length: 15 residues. V was shortened by 6 bases and J by 3 bases, with 17 bases between the two germline ends. CDR1 and CDR2 (germline): MNHNS, SASEGT. CDR3 residues: CASRSPDSHDTEAFF. The DNA of the CDR3 is TGTGCCAGCAGGTCCCCGGACAGCCACGACACTGAAGCTTTCTTT.

V and J are TRBV28 and TRBJ2-3; D possibly uses TRBD1 or TRBD2 (5 bases each). The length of the CDR3 is 16 residues. V was cut by 5 bases and J by 0 bases, with 15 bases left in between. Germline values: CDR1 MDHEN, CDR2 SYDVKM. CDR3 sequence: CASSGTLLSSTDTQYF. The CDR3 nucleotides read TGTGCCAGCAGTGGGACCTTATTGAGTAGCACAGATACGCAGTATTTT.

This clonotype was seen a handful of times. The chain employs TRBV10-3 and TRBJ2-3; 14 nucleotides match TRBD2. The junction had 6 bases not matched to a gene; V was cut back by 6 bases and J by 7 bases. The germline V gene has CDR1 ENHRY and CDR2 SYGVKD. The CDR3 extends over 15 amino acids. Here the CDR3 DNA reads TGTGCCATCAGCCCCGGGACTAGCGGGAGAAATACGCAGTATTTT. This gives the protein CAISPGTSGRNTQYF.

V gene TRBV5-6 combines with J gene TRBJ2-7, with 9 bases lining up with TRBD1. J was trimmed by 6 bases and V by 3 bases; bases with no gene match: 13. The CDR3 length is 16 residues. Germline-derived CDR1 and CDR2 are SGHDT and YYEEEE. CDR3 bases: TGTGCCAGCAGCTGGTACCTGCGGGGACAGGGTGTCGAGCAGTACTTC. This translates into CASSWYLRGQGVEQYF.

The V gene is TRBV20-1, the J gene TRBJ2-5; D is unresolved. Per the germline V gene, CDR1 is DFQATT and CDR2 is SNEGSKA (reference sequence). The CDR3 is made up of 13 amino acids. V lost 6 bases and J 1 base, leaving 12 bases between the germline ends. CDR3 bases: TGCAGTGCCAGGCCAGGATTCCAAGAGACCCAGTACTTC. Translation gives CSARPGFQETQYF.

The chain links TRBV3-1 to TRBJ2-3; 9 nucleotides agree with TRBD2. This CDR3 has 16 residues. Trimming cost V 4 bases and J 6 bases; bases outside gene matches: 11. Germline lookup yields CDR1 LGHDT and CDR2 YNNKEL (reference sequence). CDR3 protein: CASSRILSGGPDTQYF. CDR3 DNA sequence: TGTGCCAGCAGCCGAATCCTGAGCGGGGGGCCGGATACGCAGTATTTT.

The V and J genes are TRBV11-2 and TRBJ2-7; TRBD2 aligns across 7 bases. The germline CDR1 and CDR2 sequences are SGHAT and FQNNGV. V lost 1 base, J lost 4 bases, and 10 bases stayed unmatched. The CDR3 contains 16 residues. The CDR3: CASSLGILAVHYEQYF. In nucleotides, the CDR3 is TGTGCCAGCAGCTTAGGAATCCTAGCGGTCCATTACGAGCAGTACTTC.

This clonotype was counted between two and nine times. The CDR3 DNA reads TGTGCCACCCAGGGGAGCGGGGCCGGGGAGCTGTTTTTT. This gives the protein CATQGSGAGELFF. This sequence joins TRBV5-5 and TRBJ2-2; a weak D match, TRBD2 (7 bases). The CDR3 spans 13 residues. V dropped 9 bases and J dropped 6 bases, with 15 bases sitting between them. From germline, CDR1 is SGHKS and CDR2 YYEKEE (reference sequence). The full variable domain, in which reference TRBV5-5 and TRBJ2-2 provide the parts outside the CDR3, is DAGVTQSPTHLIKTRGQQVTLRCSPISGHKSVSWYQQVLGQGPQFIFQYYEKEERGRGNFPDRFSARQFPNYSSELNVNALLLGDSALYLCATQGSGAGELFFGEGSRLTVL.

The chain employs TRBV12-3 or TRBV12-4 and TRBJ1-4, with 8 positions matching TRBD1. The CDR3 runs 14 residues. Trimming cost V 4 bases and J 3 bases; bases outside gene matches: 1. The CDR3 DNA reads as TGTGCCAGCAGTTGGGACAGGCCTAATGAAAAACTGTTTTTT. Its translation: CASSWDRPNEKLFF.

This clonotype was found a few times. The chain couples TRBV5-6 to TRBJ2-7; TRBD1 aligns across 7 bases. Germline loops: CDR1 SGHDT, CDR2 YYEEEE. The CDR3 has 15 amino acids. The junction had 14 bases not matched to a gene; V was cut back by 5 bases and J by 6 bases. DNA for the CDR3: TGTGCCAGCAGTCCACCAGGGGGATACCCTCTCGAGCAGTACTTC. Translated: CASSPPGGYPLEQYF.

The gene calls are TRBV20-1 and TRBJ1-5; maybe TRBD1 (5 bases). The CDR3 is 14 residues long. Trimming pared 6 bases from V and 4 bases from J, leaving 16 bases between. The germline V gene has CDR1 DFQATT and CDR2 SNEGSKA (reference sequence). CDR3: CSAEGSGQNQPQHF. CDR3 sequence (DNA): TGCAGTGCAGAGGGGTCAGGCCAGAATCAGCCCCAGCATTTT.

The rearrangement joins TRBV6-1 to TRBJ2-3; 8 bases match TRBD1. Unmatched junction bases numbered 7, after V lost 6 bases and J lost 5 bases. CDR3 size: 14 residues. From germline, CDR1 is MNHNS and CDR2 SASEGT. CDR3 coding DNA: TGTGCCAGCAGCTGGACAGGGTTGAGAGATACGCAGTATTTT. Its protein is CASSWTGLRDTQYF.

The rearrangement uses TRBV4-2 and TRBJ2-3; 8 bases map to TRBD2. The trim removed 4 bases at V and 1 base at J, leaving 7 bases unmatched. This CDR3 is built from 16 residues. Germline lookup yields CDR1 LGHNA and CDR2 YNFKEQ. The CDR3 protein is CASSPSRGVGTDTQYF. For the CDR3, the DNA is TGTGCCAGCAGCCCCTCGCGGGGGGTTGGCACAGATACGCAGTATTTT.

The chain combines TRBV2 with TRBJ1-2; TRBD1 is a possible D gene (5 bases). In germline, CDR1 is SNHLY, CDR2 FYNNEI. This CDR3 contains 14 residues. Trimming took off 7 bases at V and 4 bases at J, with 16 bases between the two ends. DNA for the CDR3: TGTGCCAGCACCCCCAGGGAGGGTGGCTATGGCTACACCTTC. Amino acid sequence: CASTPREGGYGYTF.

This clonotype was observed many times. The chain has TRBV12-3 or TRBV12-4 and TRBJ2-1, with D unclear. V was shortened by 5 bases and J by 6 bases, with 5 bases between the two germline ends. The CDR3 consists of 11 residues. The CDR3 DNA reads as TGTGCCAGCAGTCCCCGCAATGAGCAGTTCTTC. This encodes CASSPRNEQFF.

This clonotype was seen only a few times. The rearrangement uses TRBV11-2 and TRBJ2-3; 9 nucleotides align to TRBD1. Trimming at V came to 4 bases and at J to 6 bases, leaving 5 bases not matched to a gene. Germline V gene sequence: CDR1 SGHAT, CDR2 FQNNGV. The CDR3 loop spans 14 amino acids. CDR3 nucleotides: TGTGCCAGCAGCTCCAGGACAGGGGTGGATACGCAGTATTTT. Translation: CASSSRTGVDTQYF.

The genes are TRBV12-3 or TRBV12-4 and TRBJ2-1, with 7 bases aligning to TRBD2. The ends lost 5 bases at V and 5 bases at J; junction bases unmatched: 9. The CDR3 covers 15 residues. CDR3 bases: TGTGCCAGCAGTCTCGGACTAGTTTTTCACAATGAGCAGTTCTTC. Translating gives CASSLGLVFHNEQFF.

This clonotype turned up a few times. The genes are TRBV12-3 or TRBV12-4 and TRBJ2-1; 11 positions agree with TRBD2. The ends lost 7 bases at V and 3 bases at J; junction bases unmatched: 5. The CDR3 runs to 15 residues. The CDR3 DNA reads TGTGCCAGCACCAAGGGACTAGCGGTCTACAATGAGCAGTTCTTC. Translating it yields CASTKGLAVYNEQFF.

This sequence joins TRBV19 and TRBJ2-3, with 9 bases aligning to TRBD2. The CDR3 is made up of 17 amino acids. In germline, CDR1 is LNHDA, CDR2 SQIVND (reference sequence). With 1 base clipped from V and 1 base from J, the junction kept 6 bases outside the gene matches. The CDR3 region has the DNA TGTGCCAGTAGTATAGCCCCCTTAGCGGGGGGCACAGATACGCAGTATTTT. This encodes CASSIAPLAGGTDTQYF.

This clonotype was seen only a few times. V usage is TRBV11-3 and J usage is TRBJ2-5; a possible D gene is TRBD2 (7 bases). Per germline, CDR1 SGHNT and CDR2 YENEEA. The CDR3 is 14 residues long. The ends were cut back, 0 bases at V and 7 bases at J, with 12 bases in the middle. The DNA for the CDR3 is TGTGCCAGCAGCTTAGATGGGGGGGCCGGGACCCAGTACTTC. It is translated as CASSLDGGAGTQYF.

This clonotype was observed a few times. The chain carries TRBV12-3 or TRBV12-4 and TRBJ2-2; possibly TRBD2 for D (6 bases). The CDR3 has 14 residues. V gave up 6 bases and J gave up 4 bases, with 12 bases separating them. CDR3 in amino acids: CASSPGGSTGELFF. The CDR3 bases are TGTGCCAGCAGCCCCGGAGGGTCCACCGGGGAGCTGTTTTTT.

This chain links TRBV12-3 or TRBV12-4 with TRBJ2-7; D not resolved. V gave up 5 bases and J gave up 2 bases, with 13 bases separating them. This CDR3 region has 14 residues. CDR3: CASSPSLVPYEQYF. The DNA for the CDR3 is TGTGCCAGCAGTCCAAGTCTTGTCCCCTACGAGCAGTACTTC.

V and J are TRBV20-1 and TRBJ2-7, with TRBD2 matching over 10 bases. The CDR3 extends over 14 amino acids. The germline gives CDR1 DFQATT, CDR2 SNEGSKA (reference sequence). Germline trimming cut 6 bases from V and 5 bases from J; bases unmatched to any gene: 10. The CDR3 DNA sequence: TGCAGTGCCGTAGCAGCGGGAGGGCCCCACGAGCAGTACTTC. Translation: CSAVAAGGPHEQYF.